The 14 T cell receptor beta chains given below trace back to one sample, sequenced in a study of regulatory T cells in long-lasting Graves disease. The time point here: persistent/refractory GD, antithyroid drugs over 5 years with positive TRAb. Extracted RNA from PBMCs served as the source of the TCR library. Library construction for TCR beta used iRepertoire HTBI primers and Arm-PCR of CDR3 regions. Via MiXCR, TCRdb re-called the multiplex PCR reads, giving one row per CDR3 protein. There are 700,000 or so distinct CDR3 sequences in the sample; about 32% occur only once, and around 42% lies in the top ten. The starting material was peripheral blood mononuclear cells (PBMCs), obtained when the disease was refractory, from a patient treated with antithyroid drugs. These TCRs come from a female donor with Graves disease.

This clonotype was found many times. This chain joins TRBV2 and TRBJ1-2; 7 nucleotides match TRBD1. CDR1 and CDR2 from the germline V gene are SNHLY and FYNNEI. This CDR3 comprises 13 residues. The V and J ends lost 8 bases and 3 bases, in that order; junction bases with no gene match: 6. The CDR3 nucleotides read TGTGCCAGCTGGAGGGGGCGAGACTATGGCTACACCTTC. It specifies CASWRGRDYGYTF. Full variable domain (missing parts from reference TRBV2 and TRBJ1-2): EPEVTQTPSHQVTQMGQEVILRCVPISNHLYFYWYRQILGQKVEFLVSFYNNEISEKSEIFDDQFSVERPDGSNFTLKIRSTKLEDSAMYFCASWRGRDYGYTFGSGTRLTVV.

This clonotype was detected only a few times. The chain uses TRBV3-1 and TRBJ1-2, with D maybe TRBD1 (5 bases). Germline loops: CDR1 LGHDT, CDR2 YNNKEL (reference sequence). The CDR3 has 15 residues. Trimming cost V 3 bases and J 5 bases, with 16 bases left between them. The CDR3 reads CASSQWGTKLYGYTF. The CDR3 DNA follows: TGTGCCAGCAGCCAGTGGGGGACGAAACTTTATGGCTACACCTTC.

A few counts support this clonotype. V usage is TRBV15 and J usage is TRBJ2-7; 7 bases line up with TRBD1. Trimming removed 3 bases from V and 3 bases from J; junction bases left unmatched: 5. CDR3 size: 14 residues. Germline V gene sequence: CDR1 LNHNV, CDR2 YYDKDF (reference sequence). The CDR3 protein is CATSSPGQHYEQYF. In DNA form, the CDR3 reads TGTGCCACCAGCAGTCCGGGACAGCACTACGAGCAGTACTTC.

At least ten counts were recorded for this clonotype. DNA for the CDR3: TGTGCCAGCAGTTCCCCAGGGTCGACTCAGCCCCAGCATTTT. Translation: CASSSPGSTQPQHF. The rearrangement links TRBV28 to TRBJ1-5; perhaps TRBD1 as D (5 bases). The CDR3 length is 14 residues. Germline CDR1 is MDHEN and CDR2 is SYDVKM. V was clipped by 4 bases and J by 6 bases, with 13 bases between them.

This clonotype turned up a few times. Being one base from a much bigger clone, this may be a read error. The rearrangement joins TRBV28 to TRBJ2-5; 7 bases fit TRBD2. This CDR3 contains 15 residues. CDR1 MDHEN and CDR2 SYDVKM come from the germline V gene. For the CDR3, the DNA is TGTGCCAGCAGTTCTTATTCTAGCGGCCAAGAGGCCCAGTACTTC. It yields the protein CASSSYSSGQEAQYF.

In its sample, this clonotype was seen many times. The CDR3 nucleotides read TGTGCCAGCAGCCGGCGACTAGCGGGCATTCAAGAGACCCAGTACTTC. Amino acid sequence: CASSRRLAGIQETQYF. The genes are TRBV12-3 or TRBV12-4 and TRBJ2-5; TRBD2 matches at 10 bases. CDR3 size: 16 residues. V lost 6 bases and J lost 2; bases outside the gene matches: 9.

At least ten counts were recorded for this clonotype. This sequence joins TRBV28 and TRBJ1-2; TRBD1 agrees at 8 bases. In germline, CDR1 is MDHEN, CDR2 SYDVKM. Unmatched junction bases numbered 3, after V lost 6 bases and J lost 6 bases. This CDR3 contains 12 residues. As DNA, the CDR3 is TGTGCCAGCAGAGACAGGGGCGATGGCTACACCTTC. It yields the protein CASRDRGDGYTF.

The chain recombines TRBV28 with TRBJ1-1, with D uncertain. The CDR3 is 15 residues long. CDR1 and CDR2 (germline): MDHEN, SYDVKM. Trimming took off 2 bases at V and 0 bases at J, with 10 bases between the two ends. CDR3 loop: CASSLRLWMNTEAFF. CDR3 DNA sequence: TGTGCCAGCAGTTTACGACTTTGGATGAACACTGAAGCTTTCTTT.

CDR3 sequence: CASSLTGGIDEQYF. Here the CDR3 DNA reads TGCGCCAGCAGCTTGACAGGGGGCATCGACGAGCAGTACTTC. The gene calls are TRBV5-1 and TRBJ2-7, with 9 bases lining up with TRBD1. The CDR3 sequence is 14 residues long. CDR1 is SGHRS, CDR2 YFSETQ, per germline. The V and J ends lost 1 base and 5 bases, in that order; junction bases with no gene match: 4.

This clonotype was observed a handful of times. The chain links TRBV5-1 to TRBJ1-1; TRBD1 agrees at 9 bases. The CDR3 contains 14 residues. Unmatched junction bases numbered 5, after V lost 4 bases and J lost 4 bases. Germline CDR1 and CDR2: SGHRS and YFSETQ. The CDR3 spells CASSIQGAPTEAFF. The CDR3 DNA reads as TGCGCCAGCAGCATACAGGGGGCGCCCACTGAAGCTTTCTTT.

The sample holds many counts of this clonotype. The V call is TRBV6-9, the J call TRBJ1-6, with 8 bases aligning to TRBD1. V shed 3 bases, J shed 10 bases, and the junction held 5 bases outside the gene matches. The germline V gene has CDR1 MNHGY and CDR2 SVAAGI. This CDR3 comprises 14 residues. The CDR3 DNA reads as TGTGCCAGCAGTTACGACAGGGGAGGCTCACCCCTCCACTTT. Its translation: CASSYDRGGSPLHF.

The count of this clonotype is one. The V and J genes are TRBV19 and TRBJ1-5; 10 nucleotides line up with TRBD1. This CDR3 region has 16 residues. In germline, CDR1 is LNHDA, CDR2 SQIVND (reference sequence). Trimming took 9 bases from V and 2 from J; bases not matched to a gene: 10. The CDR3 coding sequence is TGTGCCAGCCTACAAGCCGGGACAGGGGGCAATCAGCCCCAGCATTTT. Translated: CASLQAGTGGNQPQHF.

This clonotype showed up many times. V is TRBV27 and J is TRBJ1-1; a weak D match, TRBD1 (5 bases). The germline V gene has CDR1 MNHEY and CDR2 SMNVEV (reference sequence). The CDR3 runs 14 residues. The germline V and J ends were trimmed by 5 bases and 1 base, with 11 bases remaining between them. The CDR3 region is CASSAAGTNTEAFF. The DNA of the CDR3 is TGTGCCAGCAGTGCCGCCGGGACGAACACTGAAGCTTTCTTT.

This clonotype was counted at least ten times. The chain combines TRBV11-2 with TRBJ2-5; 10 bases align to TRBD2. Germline loops: CDR1 SGHAT, CDR2 FQNNGV. The CDR3 spans 14 residues. Trimming cost V 7 bases and J 1 base; bases outside gene matches: 3. The CDR3 nucleotides read TGTGCCAGCAACCCTAGCGGGGGCCAAGAGACCCAGTACTTC. Protein: CASNPSGGQETQYF.